This T cell receptor beta chain was retrieved from a study of CD8+ T cells in alopecia areata. After isolation, RNA underwent reverse transcription to generate cDNA as the sequencing template. Assay used: immunoSEQ multiplex PCR; TCRdb lists only in-frame clones, some missing. The top ten clones hold approximately 0.69% of a sample with about 190,000 clones, 45% to 65% of them seen once. The CDR3 runs 14 residues. V was cut by 0 bases and J by 6 bases, with 9 bases left in between. Germline CDR1 and CDR2: SGHRS and YFSETQ. Comments on this clone: What it recognizes is unknown.

Regarding the study as a whole: Sequenced scalp T cells also include alphabeta T cells resident in normal skin. An increase in clonality over normal scalp was evident in lesional scalp, especially alopecia totalis/universalis. Tofacitinib delivered significant drops in scalp clonality and in expanded CD8+ clones among the top 100. The treated group had a single nonresponder, limiting CD8+ expansion-response conclusions.

Described treatment: oral pan-JAK inhibitor, 5-10 mg twice daily. The gene calls are TRBV5-1 and TRBJ2-2; D ambiguous. This TCR came from a human donor with alopecia areata. Sequencing was performed on CD4+ T cells sorted from blood, taken at week 4, from a patient treated with tofacitinib. This CDR3 is CASSLGVEAGELFF. For the CDR3, the DNA is TGCGCCAGCAGCTTGGGGGTAGAGGCCGGGGAGCTGTTTTTT.